This T cell receptor beta chain emerged from a study of cytomegalovirus exposure and HLA in healthy donors. The primer mix had 60 Vbeta and 13 Jbeta primers. Produced via immunoSEQ multiplex PCR; TCRdb's table is partial and in-frame only. This sample yields approximately 120,000 clones, of which 74% are seen a single time; just over 2% belongs to the top ten. V was trimmed by 6 bases and J by 5 bases, leaving 5 bases between them. Germline V gene lookup returns CDR1 MDHEN and CDR2 SYDVKM. This CDR3 is 11 amino acids long. The source of this sequence is a human donor in good health. Sequenced: PBMCs. The genes are TRBV28 and TRBJ2-1; D is uncertain. In nucleotides, the CDR3 is TGTGCCAGCAGGGGCGACAATGAGCAGTTCTTC. It yields the protein CASRGDNEQFF.